This entry lists 2 T cell receptor beta chains sequenced from one sample in a study of blood T cell repertoires in COVID-19. Data came from immunoSEQ multiplex PCR; TCRdb stores just in-frame clones and leaves some out. Of over 70,000 clones listed, more than 65% were seen once; the top ten hold 6.3%. Sequencing input: peripheral blood. The receptors come from a man between 65 and 80 years old with COVID-19, enrolled during active disease.

V usage is TRBV5-6 and J usage is TRBJ2-5; TRBD2 agrees at 9 bases. The V gene's germline CDR1 is SGHDT and CDR2 YYEEEE. This CDR3 is built from 15 residues. V trimming: 1 base; J trimming: 4 bases; junction bases outside the gene matches: 5. CDR3 nucleotides: TGTGCCAGCAGCTTGACTAGCGGGTCCCTAGAGACCCAGTACTTC. Amino acid sequence: CASSLTSGSLETQYF.

The chain combines TRBV6-5 with TRBJ2-3; D perhaps matches TRBD1 (6 bases). V lost 2 bases to trimming and J lost 6 bases, with 15 bases between them. The CDR3 is made up of 15 amino acids. Germline lookup yields CDR1 MNHEY and CDR2 SVGAGI. The CDR3 DNA sequence: TGTGCCAGCAGTTACCGCACAGGGACCGGCGATACGCAGTATTTT. Translated, it gives CASSYRTGTGDTQYF.